This TCR beta chain was identified during a study of blood T cell repertoires in COVID-19. In the authors' workflow: Researchers report that nucleated cell counts were estimated from reference gene primer amplification. Only in-frame clones appear in the TCRdb table, and some are missing; sequencing was by immunoSEQ multiplex PCR. V, J and clone size are those of that table, while D and trimming were read from the DNA. The top ten clones hold over 0.95% of a sample with around 200,000 clones, about 90% of them seen once. Cohorts were based on clinical histories the participants reported. The J segment lost 7 bases and the V segment lost 8 bases, leaving 8 bases of the junction unmatched. The CDR3 is 13 amino acids. CDR1 is GTSNPN and CDR2 is SVGIG in the germline V gene (reference sequence).

This clonotype originated in a man between 25 and 39 years old who had recovered from COVID-19. The gene calls are TRBV30 and TRBJ1-4; the match to TRBD1 covers 9 bases. The sequencing input was PBMCs or T cells enriched from blood (not recorded which). CDR3 nucleotides: TGTGCCGAGAACAGGGGGCCGGGTGAAAAACTGTTTTTT. Protein: CAENRGPGEKLFF.